The clone carrying this T cell receptor beta chain was seen once. These data belong to a study of blood T cell repertoires in COVID-19. Germline V gives CDR1 LNHDA, CDR2 SQIVND (reference sequence). Trimming cost V 1 base and J 9 bases, with 10 bases left between them. The CDR3 is 13 amino acids. TCRdb's table, derived via immunoSEQ multiplex PCR, lists solely in-frame clones and lacks some. The table includes more than 95,000 clones, approximately 90% detected once. V gene TRBV19 combines with J gene TRBJ2-1, with D possibly TRBD1 on 6 matching bases. This TCR derives from a woman at least 80 years old with acute or convalescent COVID-19. The sequenced sample consisted of peripheral blood. The CDR3 DNA reads TGTGCCAGTAGTATAGGGGTAGGGGGTGAGCAGTTCTTC. Protein: CASSIGVGGEQFF.